This T cell receptor beta chain was profiled in a study of T cells in Graves' hyperthyroidism and ophthalmopathy. This clonotype was seen many times. Amplification yielded TCR beta CDR3 regions, with RNA transcripts as the source. An initial round of RT-PCR targeting the TCR CDR3 relied on the HTBI primer set. TCRdb processed the multiplex PCR reads anew with MiXCR; each CDR3 protein has one entry. The sample shows 640,000 or so distinct CDR3 sequences, about 14% of them seen only once. Germline V gene lookup returns CDR1 MNHNS and CDR2 SASEGT. This CDR3 contains 15 residues. V lost 6 bases and J lost 6; bases outside the gene matches: 10.

The genes are TRBV6-1 and TRBJ1-2, with 10 nucleotides matching TRBD1. The receptor was isolated from a woman aged 40 to 50 with Graves' ophthalmopathy. Sequenced sample: blood. The DNA for the CDR3 is TGTGCCAGCAGAGACCCGACAGGGGGCGGGAATGGCTACACCTTC. Protein product: CASRDPTGGGNGYTF.